This T cell receptor beta chain is from a study of blood T cell repertoires in COVID-19. Study-wide background: PBMCs, B-cell-depleted T cells, or T cells provided the cDNA or gDNA that made up the material.

The V gene lost 4 bases and the J gene lost 6 bases, with 10 bases spanning the gap. This CDR3 comprises 12 residues. Germline V gene lookup returns CDR1 SNHLY and CDR2 FYNNEI. Libraries were prepared by immunoSEQ multiplex PCR; TCRdb keeps only in-frame clonotypes and omits some of them. In the table there are approximately 88,000 clones, around nine tenths of which are singletons. This clone was recorded only once. The TCR comes from a woman between 50 and 59 years old in a cohort sampled during active COVID-19. The chain employs TRBV2 and TRBJ2-7; D perhaps matches TRBD1 (5 bases). Sequencing was done on a sample of peripheral blood. CDR3 in amino acids: CASSGGLGEQYF. CDR3 nucleotides: TGTGCCAGCAGTGGGGGCCTCGGCGAGCAGTACTTC.